A single sample gave rise to the 5 T cell receptor beta chains below, sequenced in a study of shared clonotypes between healthy human individuals. CD8 cells classed as naive were CD45RO-negative and positively selected for CCR7, excluding terminally differentiated effector memory CD45RA+ cells. Only in-frame clones appear in the TCRdb table, and some are missing; sequencing was by immunoSEQ multiplex PCR. Of approximately 650,000 clones in the sample, about 95% are singletons; the top ten hold roughly 0.1%. What was sequenced was naive CD8+ T cells sorted from blood. The source is a woman between 25 and 40 years old in good health.

The genes are TRBV27 and TRBJ1-5, with D unresolved. The CDR3 extends over 14 amino acids. In germline, CDR1 is MNHEY, CDR2 SMNVEV (reference sequence). Trimming took 5 bases from V and 4 from J, leaving 12 bases between them. The CDR3 sequence: CASSNLGPNQPQHF. CDR3 nucleotides: TGTGCCAGCAGTAACCTCGGGCCGAATCAGCCCCAGCATTTT.

The CDR3 DNA reads as TGTGCCAGCAGCTCAGACCGGGACAGGGGGCTGGAGCAGTACTTC. Translated, it gives CASSSDRDRGLEQYF. V is TRBV11-2 and J is TRBJ2-7, with TRBD1 identical over 12 bases. The V gene's germline CDR1 is SGHAT and CDR2 FQNNGV. With 4 bases clipped from V and 7 bases from J, the junction kept 8 bases outside the gene matches. CDR3 length equals 15 residues.

The rearrangement uses TRBV19 and TRBJ1-5; D is possibly TRBD1 (6 bases). This CDR3 has 17 amino acids. V was clipped by 4 bases and J by 0 bases, with 16 bases between them. Germline-derived CDR1 and CDR2 are LNHDA and SQIVND (reference sequence). CDR3 DNA: TGTGCCAGTAGTACCCTCGACAGGTCGATTAGCAATCAGCCCCAGCATTTT. This encodes CASSTLDRSISNQPQHF. The full variable domain, in which reference TRBV19 and TRBJ1-5 provide the parts outside the CDR3, is DGGITQSPKYLFRKEGQNVTLSCEQNLNHDAMYWYRQDPGQGLRLIYYSQIVNDFQKGDIAEGYSVSREKKESFPLTVTSAQKNPTAFYLCASSTLDRSISNQPQHFGDGTRLSIL.

The rearrangement joins TRBV7-9 to TRBJ1-3; 9 nucleotides agree with TRBD1. There are 17 residues in the CDR3. The V gene's germline CDR1 is SEHNR and CDR2 FQNEAQ (reference sequence). Trimming cost V 6 bases and J 2 bases; bases outside gene matches: 11. The DNA of the CDR3 is TGTGCCAGCAGTCCTGGGACAGGGCCACTCGCTGGAAACACCATATATTTT. Its translation is CASSPGTGPLAGNTIYF.

The rearrangement links TRBV2 to TRBJ1-5, with unresolved D. The germline CDR1 and CDR2 sequences are SNHLY and FYNNEI. This CDR3 contains 15 residues. V dropped 4 bases and J dropped 0 bases, with 10 bases sitting between them. This chain's CDR3 is CASSGRSTSNQPQHF. CDR3 sequence (DNA): TGTGCCAGCAGTGGGAGGTCCACTAGCAATCAGCCCCAGCATTTT.